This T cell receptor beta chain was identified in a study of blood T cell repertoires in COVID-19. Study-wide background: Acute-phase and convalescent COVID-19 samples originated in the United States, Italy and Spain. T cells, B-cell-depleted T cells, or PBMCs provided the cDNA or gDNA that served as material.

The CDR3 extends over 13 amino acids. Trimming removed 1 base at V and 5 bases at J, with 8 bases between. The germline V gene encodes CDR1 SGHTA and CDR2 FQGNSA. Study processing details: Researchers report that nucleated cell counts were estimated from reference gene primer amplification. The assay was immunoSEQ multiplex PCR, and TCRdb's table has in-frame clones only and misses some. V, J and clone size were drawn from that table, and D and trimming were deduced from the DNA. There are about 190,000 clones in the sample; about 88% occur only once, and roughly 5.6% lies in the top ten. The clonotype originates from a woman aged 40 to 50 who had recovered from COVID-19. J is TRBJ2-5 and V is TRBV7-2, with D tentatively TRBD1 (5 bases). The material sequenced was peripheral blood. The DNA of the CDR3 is TGTGCCAGCAGCTTAGGGAAGGGGGAGACCCAGTACTTC. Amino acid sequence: CASSLGKGETQYF.